This T cell receptor (beta chain) was identified during a study of blood T cell repertoires in COVID-19. The CDR3 has 17 residues. CDR1 SGHTA and CDR2 FQGNSA come from the germline V gene. V was pared by 0 bases and J by 10 bases, with 12 bases of the junction left unmatched. How the authors handled the data: Estimation of nucleated cell counts was performed using reference gene primer amplification. Sequencing was performed with immunoSEQ multiplex PCR; in TCRdb, only in-frame clones are kept and a portion is missing. V and J calls and clone size come straight from that table; D and trimming were deduced from the DNA. Of 220,000 or so clones listed, 82% are singletons.

Source material: peripheral blood. The chain carries TRBV7-2 and TRBJ1-6; 7 positions agree with TRBD1. The source of this sequence is a woman of 80 years or more with COVID-19, enrolled during active disease. The CDR3 DNA reads as TGTGCCAGCAGCTTAGCGAAATCAAACAGGGGCGGGTCACCCCTCCACTTT. Its translation is CASSLAKSNRGGSPLHF.